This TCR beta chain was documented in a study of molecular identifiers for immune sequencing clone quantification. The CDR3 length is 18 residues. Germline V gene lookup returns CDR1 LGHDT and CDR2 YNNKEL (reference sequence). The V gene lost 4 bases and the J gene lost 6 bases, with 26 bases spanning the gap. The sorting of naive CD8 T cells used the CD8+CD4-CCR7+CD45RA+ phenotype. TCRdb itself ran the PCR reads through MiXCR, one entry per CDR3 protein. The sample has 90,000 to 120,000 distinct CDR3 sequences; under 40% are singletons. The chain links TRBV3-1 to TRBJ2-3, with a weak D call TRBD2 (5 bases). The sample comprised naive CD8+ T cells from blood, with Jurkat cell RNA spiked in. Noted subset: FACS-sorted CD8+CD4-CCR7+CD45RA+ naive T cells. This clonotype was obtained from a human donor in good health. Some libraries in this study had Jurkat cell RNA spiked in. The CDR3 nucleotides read TGTGCCAGCAGCCGCGGACTCCCCGGAGACTATGTCGGGGATACGCAGTATTTT. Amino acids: CASSRGLPGDYVGDTQYF.